This T cell receptor beta chain came from a study of T cells in Graves' hyperthyroidism and ophthalmopathy. This CDR3 comprises 12 residues. The germline V gene has CDR1 SQVTM and CDR2 ANQGSEA. V was clipped by 6 bases and J by 3 bases, with 11 bases between them. Uncontrolled infection, other autoimmune disease, pregnancy and lactation each barred patients from inclusion. RNA transcripts yielded amplified TCR beta CDR3 regions. First-round RT-PCR with HTBI primers amplified the TCR CDR3 region. TCRdb fed the multiplex PCR reads into MiXCR, producing one record per CDR3 protein. The repertoire holds some 760,000 distinct CDR3 sequences, with around 15% as singletons.

This sequence originates from a woman aged 18-35 years with Graves' hyperthyroidism. Sample: blood. This chain joins TRBV29-1 and TRBJ1-1, with a possible D match to TRBD1 (6 bases). CDR3 nucleotide sequence: TGCAGCGTCCGGGACATGGACACTGAAGCTTTCTTT. Amino acid sequence: CSVRDMDTEAFF.